This entry describes one T cell receptor (beta chain). Its antigen is currently unknown. The data were produced by immunoSEQ multiplex PCR, yet TCRdb's version contains in-frame clones alone and is incomplete. The sample contains about 160,000 clones, roughly 80% of which appear only once. The data were taken from a study of cytotoxic CD8 clonotypes in ibrutinib-treated CLL. Study summary: Productive templates averaged approximately 250,000 per sample, and productive rearrangements 90,000 to 100,000.

Overall study results and limits: Progressing and sustained-remission patients had different sampling times. Stable or contracted on treatment, public clonotypes were also uncommon.

This TCR was recovered from a human donor with chronic lymphocytic leukemia. The specimen was PBMCs, collected after 24 months of ibrutinib treatment.

CDR3 in DNA: TGCAGCGTTGAATTAACAGGGTCTGAGCAGTTCTTC. Amino acid sequence: CSVELTGSEQFF. The V gene is TRBV29-1, the J gene TRBJ2-1; D may be TRBD1 (6 bases). The germline V gene has CDR1 SQVTM and CDR2 ANQGSEA. CDR3 length: 12 amino acids. V was shortened by 2 bases and J by 9 bases, with 11 bases between the two germline ends.